The following is a T cell receptor (beta chain) sequence with its context. Its antigen is still unknown. At the survey level, the v3.0 immunoSEQ assay was run. The table came from immunoSEQ multiplex PCR; TCRdb's copy has only in-frame clones and leaves some out. The table includes some 22,000 clones, 85% detected once. None of the participants with HIV were treated outside the United States. V was cut by 5 bases and J by 5 bases, with 19 bases left in between. Germline lookup yields CDR1 SGHDN and CDR2 FVKESK. The CDR3 sequence is 17 residues long. This sample was taken from a study of long-term antiretroviral therapy in people with HIV. Findings and limits, study-wide: HIV repertoires spanned tighter CDR3 length ranges than controls did. Therapy changes, viral resistance and ART adherence were not documented in the available data. Diversity increased after ART yet remained lower than in transplant donor controls.

This clonotype was sampled from a man aged 35-49 years with HIV. Sequencing was performed on unsorted PBMCs, taken 1.6 years after starting antiretroviral therapy. The chain joins TRBV14 to TRBJ1-6; maybe TRBD1 (5 bases). The CDR3 DNA reads as TGTGCCAGCAGCTGGGGGACCACCGGAACTAATAATTCACCCCTCCACTTT. Its protein is CASSWGTTGTNNSPLHF.